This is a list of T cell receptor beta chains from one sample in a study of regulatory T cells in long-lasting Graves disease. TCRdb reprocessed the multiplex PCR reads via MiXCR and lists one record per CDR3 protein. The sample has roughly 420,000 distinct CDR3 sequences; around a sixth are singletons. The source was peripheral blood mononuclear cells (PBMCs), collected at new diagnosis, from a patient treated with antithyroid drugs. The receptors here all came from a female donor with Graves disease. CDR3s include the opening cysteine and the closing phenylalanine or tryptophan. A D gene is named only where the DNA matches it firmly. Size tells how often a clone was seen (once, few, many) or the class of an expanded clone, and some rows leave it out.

CDR3 protein: CSVSGGTNEKLFF
CDR3 DNA: TGCAGCGTTTCGGGGGGCACTAATGAAAAACTGTTTTTT
J gene: TRBJ1-4
D gene: NA
clone size: many
V gene: TRBV29-1

CDR3 protein: CASSYAGMNTEAFF
CDR3 DNA: TGTGCCAGCAGTTACGCGGGTATGAACACTGAAGCTTTCTTT
J gene: TRBJ1-1
D gene: NA
clone size: many
V gene: TRBV6-2/TRBV6-3

CDR3 protein: CASRRARIKGQGDTEAFF
CDR3 DNA: TGCGCCAGCAGGCGGGCCCGTATAAAGGGACAGGGGGACACTGAAGCTTTCTTT
J gene: TRBJ1-1
D gene: TRBD1
clone size: NA
V gene: TRBV5-1

CDR3 protein: CASRRGSGNQPQHF
CDR3 DNA: TGTGCCAGTAGGAGGGGGTCTGGCAATCAGCCCCAGCATTTT
J gene: TRBJ1-5
D gene: NA
clone size: NA
V gene: TRBV19

CDR3 protein: CASSLGPSTDTQYF
CDR3 DNA: TGTGCCAGCAGCTTGGGACCTAGCACAGATACGCAGTATTTT
J gene: TRBJ2-3
D gene: NA
clone size: many
V gene: TRBV7-2

CDR3 protein: CASNRGGNTGELFF
CDR3 DNA: TGTGCCAGCAACAGGGGGGGCAACACCGGGGAGCTGTTTTTT
J gene: TRBJ2-2
D gene: NA
clone size: many
V gene: TRBV6-1

CDR3 protein: CASSSTSTTLYEQYF
CDR3 DNA: TGTGCCAGCAGCTCCACGTCGACAACACTCTACGAGCAGTACTTC
J gene: TRBJ2-7
D gene: NA
clone size: NA
V gene: TRBV7-2

CDR3 protein: CASSPREGYTGELFF
CDR3 DNA: TGCGCCAGCAGCCCTCGGGAGGGGTACACCGGGGAGCTGTTTTTT
J gene: TRBJ2-2
D gene: TRBD2
clone size: many
V gene: TRBV4-1

CDR3 protein: CASMSAGGPGGGDTQYF
CDR3 DNA: TGTGCCAGCATGTCAGCGGGAGGGCCCGGGGGTGGAGATACGCAGTATTTT
J gene: TRBJ2-3
D gene: TRBD2
clone size: many
V gene: TRBV2

CDR3 protein: CASSEATDREAFF
CDR3 DNA: TGTGCCAGCAGTGAAGCCACAGATCGTGAAGCTTTCTTT
J gene: TRBJ1-1
D gene: NA
clone size: many
V gene: TRBV2

CDR3 protein: CASSQLGDEQFF
CDR3 DNA: TGCGCCAGCAGCCAACTTGGGGATGAGCAGTTCTTC
J gene: TRBJ2-1
D gene: NA
clone size: many
V gene: TRBV4-1

CDR3 protein: CASSSIAGTKNIQYF
CDR3 DNA: TGTGCCAGCAGTTCGATAGCGGGGACCAAAAACATTCAGTACTTC
J gene: TRBJ2-4
D gene: TRBD2
clone size: NA
V gene: TRBV27

CDR3 protein: CASSEARDRGHQPQHF
CDR3 DNA: TGTGCCAGCAGTGAAGCAAGGGACAGGGGACATCAGCCCCAGCATTTT
J gene: TRBJ1-5
D gene: TRBD1
clone size: many
V gene: TRBV6-1

CDR3 protein: CASRDSHGSYEQYF
CDR3 DNA: TGTGCCAGCAGAGACTCCCACGGGTCCTACGAGCAGTACTTC
J gene: TRBJ2-7
D gene: NA
clone size: NA
V gene: TRBV28

CDR3 protein: CASSFARGLYEQYF
CDR3 DNA: TGTGCCAGCAGTTTCGCCCGGGGCCTCTACGAGCAGTACTTC
J gene: TRBJ2-7
D gene: NA
clone size: few
V gene: TRBV27

CDR3 protein: CASSYRTDDNEQFF
CDR3 DNA: TGTGCCAGCAGTTACAGGACAGATGACAATGAGCAGTTCTTC
J gene: TRBJ2-1
D gene: NA
clone size: NA
V gene: TRBV6-2/TRBV6-3

CDR3 protein: CASSSPNKDRPGGPQHF
CDR3 DNA: TGTGCCAGCAGTTCCCCCAATAAGGACAGGCCCGGCGGGCCCCAGCATTTT
J gene: TRBJ1-5
D gene: TRBD1
clone size: few
V gene: TRBV12-3/TRBV12-4

CDR3 protein: CAISESAGSYEQYF
CDR3 DNA: TGTGCCATCAGTGAGTCGGCGGGCTCCTACGAGCAGTACTTC
J gene: TRBJ2-7
D gene: NA
clone size: few
V gene: TRBV10-3

CDR3 protein: CASTVEGTEAFF
CDR3 DNA: TGTGCCAGCACCGTAGAGGGAACTGAAGCTTTCTTT
J gene: TRBJ1-1
D gene: NA
clone size: many
V gene: TRBV28

CDR3 protein: CASSERQGGRTDTQYF
CDR3 DNA: TGTGCCAGCAGTGAACGACAGGGCGGCCGCACAGATACGCAGTATTTT
J gene: TRBJ2-3
D gene: TRBD1
clone size: many
V gene: TRBV6-1

CDR3 protein: CASTIRTSGGSEQFF
CDR3 DNA: TGTGCCAGCACTATTAGGACTAGCGGGGGGTCGGAGCAGTTCTTC
J gene: TRBJ2-1
D gene: TRBD2
clone size: few
V gene: TRBV12-3/TRBV12-4

CDR3 protein: CASSSGRGSLNYGYTF
CDR3 DNA: TGTGCCAGCAGTTCTGGCAGGGGGTCCTTAAACTATGGCTACACCTTC
J gene: TRBJ1-2
D gene: TRBD1
clone size: NA
V gene: TRBV5-4

CDR3 protein: CASSGGPATGYTF
CDR3 DNA: TGTGCCAGCAGTGGTGGACCAGCGACTGGCTACACCTTC
J gene: TRBJ1-2
D gene: NA
clone size: many
V gene: TRBV2

CDR3 protein: CASSFSTAGNTEAFF
CDR3 DNA: TGTGCCAGCAGTTTCTCTACAGCTGGGAACACTGAAGCTTTCTTT
J gene: TRBJ1-1
D gene: NA
clone size: many
V gene: TRBV12-3/TRBV12-4

CDR3 protein: CASSLSGTGGAEETQYF
CDR3 DNA: TGTGCCAGCAGTTTATCCGGGACAGGGGGCGCGGAAGAGACCCAGTACTTC
J gene: TRBJ2-5
D gene: TRBD1
clone size: many
V gene: TRBV27

CDR3 protein: CATSVQGQFTNTGELFF
CDR3 DNA: TGTGCCACCAGTGTTCAAGGGCAGTTCACGAACACCGGGGAGCTGTTTTTT
J gene: TRBJ2-2
D gene: NA
clone size: many
V gene: TRBV24-1

CDR3 protein: CASSPGTSGISTDTQYF
CDR3 DNA: TGCGCCAGCAGCCCCGGGACTAGCGGGATCAGCACAGATACGCAGTATTTT
J gene: TRBJ2-3
D gene: TRBD2
clone size: few
V gene: TRBV4-1

CDR3 protein: CASSLAPDRMKETQYF
CDR3 DNA: TGCGCCAGCAGCTTGGCTCCCGACAGAATGAAAGAGACCCAGTACTTC
J gene: TRBJ2-5
D gene: NA
clone size: NA
V gene: TRBV5-1

CDR3 protein: CSVEGKGSSGSLDIQYF
CDR3 DNA: TGCAGCGTTGAGGGGAAGGGATCGAGCGGGAGTTTGGACATTCAGTACTTC
J gene: TRBJ2-4
D gene: TRBD2
clone size: many
V gene: TRBV29-1

CDR3 protein: CASSYSGGGSYNEQFF
CDR3 DNA: TGTGCCAGCAGTTACTCAGGGGGGGGCTCCTACAATGAGCAGTTCTTC
J gene: TRBJ2-1
D gene: NA
clone size: many
V gene: TRBV6-9

CDR3 protein: CSVARDYNEQFF
CDR3 DNA: TGCAGCGTTGCCAGGGACTACAATGAGCAGTTCTTC
J gene: TRBJ2-1
D gene: NA
clone size: many
V gene: TRBV29-1

CDR3 protein: CASSPDGAFYEQYF
CDR3 DNA: TGTGCCAGCAGTCCGGACGGGGCGTTCTACGAGCAGTACTTC
J gene: TRBJ2-7
D gene: NA
clone size: many
V gene: TRBV27

CDR3 protein: CASSYSTGYEQYF
CDR3 DNA: TGTGCCAGCAGTTACTCGACAGGGTACGAGCAGTACTTC
J gene: TRBJ2-7
D gene: TRBD1
clone size: large
V gene: TRBV6-5

CDR3 protein: CASSPSFRDYSNQPQHF
CDR3 DNA: TGCGCCAGCAGCCCCTCCTTCAGAGACTATAGCAATCAGCCCCAGCATTTT
J gene: TRBJ1-5
D gene: NA
clone size: many
V gene: TRBV4-3

CDR3 protein: CASSIEGVNYGYTF
CDR3 DNA: TGTGCCAGTAGTATTGAAGGAGTTAACTATGGCTACACCTTC
J gene: TRBJ1-2
D gene: NA
clone size: many
V gene: TRBV19

CDR3 protein: CASSYLGGGSAEAFF
CDR3 DNA: TGTGCCAGCAGTTACTTGGGGGGGGGTTCGGCTGAAGCTTTCTTT
J gene: TRBJ1-1
D gene: NA
clone size: few
V gene: TRBV6-5

CDR3 protein: CAGSPGWNTEAFF
CDR3 DNA: TGTGCCGGCTCCCCGGGGTGGAACACTGAAGCTTTCTTT
J gene: TRBJ1-1
D gene: NA
clone size: NA
V gene: TRBV6-1

CDR3 protein: CASSPRASGEKLFF
CDR3 DNA: TGTGCCAGCAGTCCGAGGGCGAGTGGTGAAAAACTGTTTTTT
J gene: TRBJ1-4
D gene: NA
clone size: NA
V gene: TRBV6-2/TRBV6-3

CDR3 protein: CSSTQSGGGSGGYTF
CDR3 DNA: TGCAGTTCTACCCAATCCGGCGGGGGGTCAGGCGGCTACACCTTC
J gene: TRBJ1-2
D gene: NA
clone size: many
V gene: TRBV20-1

CDR3 protein: CASSVARNGLLTGELFF
CDR3 DNA: TGTGCCAGCAGCGTAGCTAGGAACGGGTTACTGACCGGGGAGCTGTTTTTT
J gene: TRBJ2-2
D gene: NA
clone size: many
V gene: TRBV9